This TCR beta chain was identified in a study of T cell clusters in autoimmune cytopenias. TRB rearrangements were amplified by touch-down multiplex PCR with mixed TRB-A/B primers. For each CDR3 protein, TCRdb gives one entry from its re-call of the multiplex PCR reads, without DNA. The data show around 10,000 distinct CDR3 sequences, and the top ten clones hold approximately 21%. Each sample's input was approximately 0.25 ug genomic DNA, 30,000 to 45,000 genome equivalents. CDR3 length: 16 amino acids. CDR1 and CDR2 (germline): LNHDA, SQIVND (reference sequence). This clonotype shows up as medium-sized by frequency. The same sample was also used in a study of T cell repertoires in aging, cancer and after chemotherapy. From that study: Repeat sampling of healthy donors over several months to years showed clear clonal overlap. Healthy donors lost TCR diversity with age mainly through richness, cancer patients through richness and evenness. No conclusions about immunological memory after chemotherapy can be drawn from the repertoire data.

Sequenced: peripheral blood. The chain joins TRBV19 to TRBJ2-1; TCRdb reports TRBD2, a call that lacks DNA to check it against. The TCR sequence derives from a human donor in good health. CDR3 sequence reads: CASSIGPGRSYNEQFF.